The 14 T cell receptor beta chains below come from one sample, sequenced in a study of blood T cells in healthy people across ages. Alongside a J-beta primer mix, a sample-barcoded 5' primer served in a second PCR lasting about 7 to 11 cycles. One entry per CDR3 protein, called by TCRdb with MiXCR from the 5' RACE reads. This table has 750,000 or so distinct CDR3 sequences, roughly 25% appearing once. These data also formed part of another study, on T cells of mothers and their children.

Sequencing used blood. Receptors originate from a boy aged 5-17 years in good health.

The V gene is TRBV12-3 or TRBV12-4, the J gene TRBJ1-6; 10 bases agree with TRBD1. The CDR3 totals 14 residues. Losses at the gene ends were 6 bases for V and 7 bases for J; bases not matched to a gene: 3. This CDR3 reads CASRVGQGNSPLHF. The CDR3 region has the DNA TGTGCCAGCAGAGTGGGACAGGGGAATTCACCCCTCCACTTT.

The chain is built from TRBV4-1 and TRBJ2-7; D is perhaps TRBD2 (6 bases). Trimming left V 3 bases short and J 4 bases short, with 13 bases between. This CDR3 is 14 amino acids long. Germline CDR1 and CDR2: MGHRA and YSYEKL. CDR3 residues: CASSHPDYGYEQYF. CDR3 nucleotide sequence: TGCGCCAGCAGCCATCCGGACTATGGATACGAGCAGTACTTC.

The chain carries TRBV11-2 and TRBJ2-5, with D hard to call. The CDR3 spans 13 residues. V was pared by 4 bases and J by 11 bases, with 17 bases between. The germline V gene encodes CDR1 SGHAT and CDR2 FQNNGV. CDR3 in amino acids: CASSSPPFRVQYF. The DNA of the CDR3 is TGTGCCAGCAGCTCGCCCCCGTTTAGGGTGCAGTACTTC.

This clonotype occurred a few times. The DNA for the CDR3 is TGTGCCAGCAGCCAAGATCTGCAGGTTGGGGATACGCAGTATTTT. Translation gives CASSQDLQVGDTQYF. This chain links TRBV4-2 with TRBJ2-3; unclear D gene. CDR1 and CDR2 (germline): LGHNA, YNFKEQ. CDR3 length equals 15 residues. Deletions cut 0 bases from V and 6 bases from J, with 13 bases between.

The table lists this clonotype with a few counts. The chain has TRBV20-1 and TRBJ2-1, with 10 bases identical to TRBD1. Germline loops: CDR1 DFQATT, CDR2 SNEGSKA (reference sequence). V shed 6 bases, J shed 6 bases, and the junction held 8 bases outside the gene matches. This CDR3 has 14 amino acids. The CDR3 here is CSATRDRGINEQFF. CDR3 coding DNA: TGCAGTGCGACCCGGGACAGGGGCATCAATGAGCAGTTCTTC.

This clonotype came up a few times. The chain's CDR3 is CASAGTSGGGELFF. The CDR3, as DNA: TGTGCCAGTGCCGGGACTAGCGGTGGCGGGGAGCTGTTTTTT. The chain carries TRBV27 and TRBJ2-2; 11 nucleotides match TRBD2. V dropped 9 bases and J dropped 7; count of bases not matched to a gene: 7. The length of the CDR3 is 14 residues. Germline lookup yields CDR1 MNHEY and CDR2 SMNVEV (reference sequence).

This clonotype was counted between two and nine times. V is TRBV2 and J is TRBJ2-5; 7 bases match TRBD1. Germline CDR1 and CDR2: SNHLY and FYNNEI. V shed 6 bases and J 5 bases; nucleotides not matched to a gene: 6. The CDR3 length is 13 residues. The CDR3: CASRTGQQETQYF. For the CDR3, the DNA is TGTGCCAGCAGGACAGGGCAACAGGAGACCCAGTACTTC. The full variable domain, rest sourced from reference TRBV2 and TRBJ2-5, is EPEVTQTPSHQVTQMGQEVILRCVPISNHLYFYWYRQILGQKVEFLVSFYNNEISEKSEIFDDQFSVERPDGSNFTLKIRSTKLEDSAMYFCASRTGQQETQYFGPGTRLLVL.

This clonotype was seen a handful of times. V gene TRBV28 combines with J gene TRBJ2-5; D is unresolved. This CDR3 is 13 amino acids long. Between the trimmed V and J ends, which lost 3 bases and 1 base, there was a span of 6 bases. Germline CDR1 is MDHEN and CDR2 is SYDVKM. CDR3 DNA: TGTGCCAGCAGTTTCCAGGCCCAAGAGACCCAGTACTTC. It encodes CASSFQAQETQYF.

This clonotype was seen once. The chain combines TRBV28 with TRBJ1-3; 7 bases are a match to TRBD1. V gave up 8 bases and J gave up 3 bases; unmatched junction bases: 13. Germline assignment: CDR1 MDHEN and CDR2 SYDVKM. The CDR3 is made up of 16 amino acids. CDR3 in amino acids: CASGLRQGSFGNTIYF. Written as DNA, the CDR3 is TGTGCCAGCGGACTTCGACAGGGAAGTTTTGGAAACACCATATATTTT. Together with reference TRBV28 and TRBJ1-3, the CDR3 gives the full variable domain: DVKVTQSSRYLVKRTGEKVFLECVQDMDHENMFWYRQDPGLGLRLIYFSYDVKMKEKGDIPEGYSVSREKKERFSLILESASTNQTSMYLCASGLRQGSFGNTIYFGEGSWLTVV.

This chain connects TRBV7-2 to TRBJ1-2; no reliable D call. Germline lookup yields CDR1 SGHTA and CDR2 FQGNSA. The CDR3 runs 12 residues. Between the trimmed V and J ends, which lost 6 bases and 0 bases, there was a span of 5 bases. CDR3 sequence: CASSRTNYGYTF. In DNA, the CDR3 is TGTGCCAGCAGTCGGACTAACTATGGCTACACCTTC.

This clonotype was observed a few times. The chain has TRBV9 and TRBJ2-1, with 9 nucleotides matching TRBD2. This CDR3 comprises 15 residues. Germline CDR1 and CDR2: SGDLS and YYNGEE. V trimming: 7 bases; J trimming: 0 bases; junction bases outside the gene matches: 5. This CDR3 reads CASGNSGSSYNEQFF. Here the CDR3 DNA reads TGTGCCAGCGGGAATAGCGGGAGCTCCTACAATGAGCAGTTCTTC.

J is TRBJ2-4 and V is TRBV3-1, with a tentative D call TRBD1 (6 bases). CDR1 is LGHDT and CDR2 is YNNKEL in the germline V gene (reference sequence). This CDR3 has 12 amino acids. V was pared by 4 bases and J by 9 bases, with 10 bases between. This CDR3 reads CASSRDTGIQYF. For the CDR3, the DNA is TGTGCCAGCAGCCGGGACACTGGCATTCAGTACTTC.

This clonotype was observed a few times. The V gene is TRBV4-3, the J gene TRBJ2-7; D is possibly TRBD2 (6 bases). CDR3 length: 11 residues. Germline loops: CDR1 LGHNA, CDR2 YSLEER. The chain's CDR3 is CARGISYEQYF. In nucleotides, the CDR3 is TGCGCACGGGGGATATCCTACGAGCAGTACTTC.

This clonotype was seen more than once but under ten times. The chain has TRBV27 and TRBJ2-1; tentatively, D is TRBD1 (6 bases). The V gene's germline CDR1 is MNHEY and CDR2 SMNVEV (reference sequence). The CDR3 sequence is 17 residues long. Trimming took off 6 bases at V and 1 base at J, with 19 bases between the two ends. The CDR3 reads CASRKAQGEGSYNEQFF. As DNA, the CDR3 is TGTGCCAGCAGAAAAGCACAGGGTGAGGGATCCTACAATGAGCAGTTCTTC.